Shown below are 18 T cell receptor beta chains from a single sample sequenced in a study of T cell repertoires in cytomegalovirus infection (dated by TCRdb to about 2019). These reads were obtained on an Illumina HiSeq 1500. Starting from the raw public reads, TCRdb applied fastp trimming at Q25, assembled clones with MiXCR and retained in-frame beta chains. Each entry is one CDR3 protein sequence, shown with its most common DNA and genes. Present in this sample are roughly 720,000 distinct CDR3 sequences, 35% to 45% of which were seen just once. More than 2.5% of the sample is taken by the ten largest. The sequenced sample was PBMCs. The receptors come from a human donor in good health (CMV status not recorded). Some clones in this sample may be carry-over from other donors' samples.

This chain joins TRBV12-3 or TRBV12-4 and TRBJ1-2; D gene unclear. This CDR3 contains 15 residues. V dropped 1 base and J dropped 6 bases, with 15 bases sitting between them. The CDR3 loop reads CASSLGTTVDDGYTF. The CDR3 DNA is TGTGCCAGCAGTTTAGGGACCACTGTAGATGATGGCTACACCTTC.

This clonotype was observed many times. In DNA form, the CDR3 reads TGTGCCAGCACGGAAGCCCAGGCCGTCTATGGCTACACCTTC. Its protein product is CASTEAQAVYGYTF. The chain carries TRBV28 and TRBJ1-2; D not certain. The ends were cut back, 7 bases at V and 4 bases at J, with 16 bases in the middle. The germline CDR1 and CDR2 sequences are MDHEN and SYDVKM. This CDR3 comprises 14 residues.

V is TRBV6-1 and J is TRBJ1-6; the match to TRBD1 covers 8 bases. The CDR3 has 16 amino acids. Germline V lookup: CDR1 MNHNS, CDR2 SASEGT. Trimming took 8 bases from V and 7 from J; bases not matched to a gene: 13. CDR3 in amino acids: CASGTLGRGRNSPLHF. The CDR3 DNA reads as TGTGCCAGCGGTACCTTGGGCAGGGGGCGAAATTCACCCCTCCACTTT.

This clonotype was seen many times. The CDR3: CASSKGATYEQYF. Here the CDR3 DNA reads TGTGCCAGCAGCAAAGGGGCTACCTACGAGCAGTACTTC. This chain connects TRBV7-2 to TRBJ2-7, with D possibly matching TRBD1 (5 bases). The CDR3 runs 13 residues. Germline lookup yields CDR1 SGHTA and CDR2 FQGNSA. V lost 5 bases to trimming and J lost 2 bases, with 10 bases between them.

Worth noting for this clonotype: One end of the junction varies from germline; a read error may be responsible. This sequence joins TRBV7-6 and TRBJ2-3; possibly TRBD2 for D (5 bases). This CDR3 has 15 amino acids. Germline lookup yields CDR1 SGHVS and CDR2 FNYEAQ. CDR3 loop: CSSSFALESTDTQYF. The CDR3 nucleotides are TGTTCCAGCAGCTTTGCACTAGAGAGCACAGATACGCAGTATTTT.

In regard to this clonotype: Because the CDR3 is missing its conserved closing phenylalanine or tryptophan, this is likely a read error. The CDR3 protein is CASSLGWGLEAFL. The CDR3 DNA reads TGTGCCAGCAGCTTAGGTTGGGGGCTTGAAGCTTTCTTG. The chain carries TRBV7-8 and TRBJ1-1; weak D call: TRBD1 (6 bases). Trimming left V 1 base short and J 7 bases short, with 10 bases between. Germline-derived CDR1 and CDR2 are SGHVS and FQNEAQ. There are 13 residues in the CDR3.

This clonotype was recorded a few times. V and J are TRBV7-6 and TRBJ2-1; either TRBD1 or TRBD2 may supply D (5 bases each). Germline V gene lookup returns CDR1 SGHVS and CDR2 FNYEAQ. The ends were cut back, 1 base at V and 1 base at J, with 17 bases in the middle. The CDR3 contains 18 residues. CDR3 in DNA: TGTGCCAGCAGCTTAGGGGTGAAATCGGGACCGTCCTACAATGAGCAGTTCTTC. Residues: CASSLGVKSGPSYNEQFF.

This clonotype showed up just a few times. The chain links TRBV7-9 to TRBJ1-6; perhaps TRBD1 as D (6 bases). This CDR3 has 19 residues. V was trimmed by 3 bases and J by 12 bases, leaving 30 bases between them. Germline-derived CDR1 and CDR2 are SEHNR and FQNEAQ (reference sequence). The CDR3 loop is CASSFGMSWEQESGVPLHF. CDR3 nucleotides: TGTGCCAGCAGCTTCGGCATGTCGTGGGAACAGGAGTCAGGGGTACCCCTCCACTTT.

The chain couples TRBV5-1 to TRBJ2-5; tentatively, D is TRBD1 (5 bases). The V gene's germline CDR1 is SGHRS and CDR2 YFSETQ. Trimming stripped 4 bases from V and 3 bases from J, with 16 bases between. The CDR3 length is 15 residues. Here the CDR3 DNA reads TGCGCCAGCAGCCCCCTATTGAGCAGGGAAGAGACCCAGTACTTC. It codes for CASSPLLSREETQYF.

As for this clonotype: A read error may explain this, as a much larger clone is one base away. The CDR3 is CAIATNGLAGDNEQFF. As DNA, the CDR3 is TGTGCCATCGCTACCAATGGACTAGCGGGCGACAATGAGCAGTTCTTC. V is TRBV7-4 and J is TRBJ2-1; 11 bases are shared with TRBD2. The CDR3 totals 16 residues. V lost 10 bases to trimming and J lost 5 bases; unmatched junction nucleotides: 13. Germline V lookup: CDR1 SGHVT, CDR2 SQSDAQ.

Written as DNA, the CDR3 is TGTGCCAGCAGTTTCGCAGGGAACAATCAGCCCCAGCATTTT. Amino acid sequence: CASSFAGNNQPQHF. This sequence joins TRBV27 and TRBJ1-5; D possibly corresponds to TRBD1 (5 bases). This CDR3 comprises 14 residues. Between the trimmed V and J ends, which lost 3 bases and 3 bases, there was a span of 9 bases. Germline-derived CDR1 and CDR2 are MNHEY and SMNVEV (reference sequence).

Only a few counts were recorded for this clonotype. The chain recombines TRBV7-6 with TRBJ1-1; D uncertain. CDR3 length equals 12 residues. Germline lookup yields CDR1 SGHVS and CDR2 FNYEAQ. The V and J ends lost 3 bases and 1 base respectively, with 3 bases between them. Here the CDR3 reads CASSFPNTEAFF. Here the CDR3 DNA reads TGTGCCAGCAGCTTTCCGAACACTGAAGCTTTCTTT.

This clonotype was seen a handful of times. This chain uses TRBV12-3 or TRBV12-4 with TRBJ2-7; tentatively, D is TRBD1 (6 bases). The CDR3 spans 14 residues. Trimming cost V 3 bases and J 2 bases, with 11 bases left between them. The CDR3, as DNA: TGTGCCAGCAGTTTCTCGACAGGAACCTACGAGCAGTACTTC. It encodes CASSFSTGTYEQYF.

This clonotype was counted many times. This rearrangement joins TRBV7-3 to TRBJ2-2; D might be TRBD1 or TRBD2, each matching 5 bases. The CDR3 extends over 14 amino acids. V lost 4 bases to trimming and J lost 4 bases, with 10 bases between them. CDR1 is SGHTA, CDR2 FQGTGA, per germline. The CDR3 sequence: CASSSGPPTGELFF. The CDR3 DNA reads as TGTGCCAGCAGCTCGGGACCTCCCACCGGGGAGCTGTTTTTT.

This clonotype was counted ten times or more. This chain links TRBV11-2 with TRBJ1-3; possible D gene TRBD1, 5 bases. With 5 bases removed from V and 6 bases from J, the gap between germline ends came to 23 bases. Germline CDR1 and CDR2: SGHAT and FQNNGV. The CDR3 runs to 17 residues. The DNA for the CDR3 is TGTGCCAGCAGCCAGCCCCGGGACGGACCTAAGCTAAACACCATATATTTT. Protein product: CASSQPRDGPKLNTIYF.

This clonotype occurred many times. The chain combines TRBV7-2 with TRBJ1-1; D perhaps matches TRBD1 (6 bases). The CDR3 is made up of 15 amino acids. The V end lost 1 base, the J end lost 0 bases, and 9 bases lay between the germline ends. CDR1 is SGHTA and CDR2 is FQGNSA in the germline V gene. This CDR3 is CASSLVGALNTEAFF. The CDR3 DNA sequence: TGTGCCAGCAGCTTAGTGGGGGCCTTGAACACTGAAGCTTTCTTT.

The V and J genes are TRBV19 and TRBJ1-1; possible D gene TRBD1, 6 bases. CDR1 is LNHDA, CDR2 SQIVND, per germline (reference sequence). V was pared by 2 bases and J by 2 bases, with 18 bases between. This CDR3 region has 17 residues. The CDR3 bases are TGTGCCAGTAGTATAAAGGTGGCAGGGGTCTTAAACACTGAAGCTTTCTTT. Protein: CASSIKVAGVLNTEAFF.

At least ten counts were recorded for this clonotype. V gene TRBV4-2 combines with J gene TRBJ2-4; D is undetermined. The CDR3 loop spans 15 amino acids. V was pared by 0 bases and J by 1 base, with 7 bases between. CDR1 is LGHNA and CDR2 is YNFKEQ in the germline V gene. The CDR3 sequence: CASSQERVAKNIQYF. CDR3 bases: TGTGCCAGCAGCCAAGAGCGCGTTGCCAAAAACATTCAGTACTTC.